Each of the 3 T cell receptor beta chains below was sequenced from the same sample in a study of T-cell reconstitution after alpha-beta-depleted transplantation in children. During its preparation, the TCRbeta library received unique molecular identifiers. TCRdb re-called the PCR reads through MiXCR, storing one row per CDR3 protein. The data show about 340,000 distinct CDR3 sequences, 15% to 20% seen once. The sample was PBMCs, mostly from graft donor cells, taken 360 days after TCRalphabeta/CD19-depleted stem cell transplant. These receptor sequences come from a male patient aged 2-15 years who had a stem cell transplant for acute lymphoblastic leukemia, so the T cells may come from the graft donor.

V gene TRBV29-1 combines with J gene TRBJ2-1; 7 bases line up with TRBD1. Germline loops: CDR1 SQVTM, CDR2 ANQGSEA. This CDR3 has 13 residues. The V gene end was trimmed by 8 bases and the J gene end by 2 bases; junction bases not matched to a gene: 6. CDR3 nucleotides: TGCAGCTCAAGAGGGGGCCCCTACAATGAGCAGTTCTTC. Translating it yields CSSRGGPYNEQFF.

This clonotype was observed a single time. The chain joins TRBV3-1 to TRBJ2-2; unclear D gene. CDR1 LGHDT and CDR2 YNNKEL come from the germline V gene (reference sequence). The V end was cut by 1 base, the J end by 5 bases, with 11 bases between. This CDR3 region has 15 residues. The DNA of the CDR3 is TGTGCCAGCAGCCAAGTCAGAGGTGCGACCGGGGAGCTGTTTTTT. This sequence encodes CASSQVRGATGELFF.

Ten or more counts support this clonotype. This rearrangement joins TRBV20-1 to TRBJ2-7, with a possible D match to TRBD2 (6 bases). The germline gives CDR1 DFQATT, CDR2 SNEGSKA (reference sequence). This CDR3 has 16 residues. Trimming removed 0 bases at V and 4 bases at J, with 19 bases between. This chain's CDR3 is CSARDRELVSSYEQYF. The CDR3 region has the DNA TGCAGTGCTAGAGATCGGGAGCTAGTATCCAGTTACGAGCAGTACTTC.